The rows below give T cell receptor beta chains drawn from one sample of a study of beta chain features in type 1 diabetes. Assay: immunoSEQ multiplex PCR; the TCRdb copy retains only in-frame clones and omits some. Of roughly 700,000 clones listed, over 10% are singletons. Sequencing was performed on naive CD4+ T cells from blood. These receptors all come from a man between 18 and 35 years old with type 1 diabetes. CDR3s leave out the opening cysteine and the closing phenylalanine or tryptophan. Clone size appears in some rows only: once, few, many, or a class for an expanded clone.

clone_size,v_call,cdr3_aa
once,TRBV2,ASSELGGGTEEQY
.,TRBV30,ACSYNEQF
.,TRBV7-2,ASRWDTEAF
.,TRBV9,ASSSRISGANVLT
few,TRBV13,ASSLGGSGSSYEQY
.,TRBV6-1,ASNPLGQETQPQH
.,TRBV7-9,ASSPQGATYGYT
few,TRBV14,ASSPGGDYGYT
few,TRBV10-1,ASSEGYGTDTQY
.,TRBV19,ASSRDSQETQY
few,TRBV7-9,ASSHPDRAGELF
few,TRBV2,ASSESGGGGGYT
.,TRBV4-1,ASSQDPGVFNEQF
few,TRBV5-4,ASTEAGLAGGGIGELF
few,TRBV7-9,ASSSHLPQPGQLT
few,TRBV5-4,ASSLREETQY
few,TRBV2,ASTDRENQPQH
.,TRBV18,ASSPSEWDTEAF
.,TRBV5-1,ASSFEGSGTEAF
.,TRBV9,ASSVDGAFSRASGELF
few,TRBV7-7,ASSLRSGGETQY
.,TRBV6-1,ASSQGRSTDTQY
.,TRBV28,ASSPTGGVYEQY
few,TRBV4-1,ASSQVGGIAQPQH
few,TRBV19,ASSLGDRVDSPLH
.,TRBV19,ASSIDLLVAF
.,TRBV19,ASSIEAGGQGTYNEQF
.,TRBV28,ASNARGLGANVLT